The rows below give T cell receptor beta chains drawn from one sample of a study of blood T cell repertoires in COVID-19. Generated by immunoSEQ multiplex PCR, the TCRdb table keeps only in-frame clones and is missing some. The table shows 350,000 to 450,000 clones, with around nine tenths occurring only once. Sequencing was carried out using peripheral blood. These receptors all stem from a human donor in a cohort sampled during active COVID-19. Each CDR3 is given with its conserved first and last residue. The D gene is left open where the match is weak. The listing skips clone size in some rows; elsewhere it reads once, few, many or a size class.

v_call,d_call,clone_size,j_call,cdr3_aa,cdr3_nt
TRBV5-1,TRBD1,.,TRBJ1-6,CASSRDRVNSPLHF,TGCGCCAGCAGCCGGGACAGGGTTAATTCACCCCTCCACTTT
TRBV3-1/TRBV3-2,TRBD1,.,TRBJ2-7,CASSRGTGSYEQYF,TGTGCCAGCAGCCGAGGGACAGGCTCCTACGAGCAGTACTTC
TRBV6-5,.,.,TRBJ1-2,CASSTSGGEDYGYTF,TGTGCCAGCAGTACGAGCGGCGGGGAGGACTATGGCTACACCTTC
TRBV15,TRBD1,once,TRBJ2-4,CATSSSTGTGTLAKNIQYF,TGTGCCACCAGCAGCTCTACCGGGACAGGGACTCTAGCCAAAAACATTCAGTACTTC
TRBV9,.,.,TRBJ2-2,CASSVATADTGELFF,TGTGCCAGCAGCGTAGCTACGGCGGACACCGGGGAGCTGTTTTTT
TRBV4-2,.,.,TRBJ1-4,CASSQGQGRQATNEKLFF,TGTGCCAGCAGCCAAGGGCAGGGGCGACAAGCAACTAATGAAAAACTGTTTTTT
TRBV6-5,TRBD1,.,TRBJ1-1,CASSRTGAPNTEAFF,TGTGCCAGCAGTCGGACAGGGGCGCCGAACACTGAAGCTTTCTTT
TRBV28,TRBD2,.,TRBJ2-1,CASSPGLAGEYEQFF,TGTGCCAGCAGTCCAGGACTAGCGGGAGAGTATGAGCAGTTCTTC
TRBV3-1/TRBV3-2,.,.,TRBJ1-3,CASSQGGGRNTIYF,TGTGCCAGCAGCCAAGGAGGGGGAAGAAACACCATATATTTT
TRBV6-5,TRBD1,.,TRBJ1-6,CASSPSGTGGSPLHF,TGTGCCAGCAGTCCCTCGGGGACAGGGGGTTCACCCCTCCACTTT
TRBV7-8,.,once,TRBJ1-4,CASSLDMVFRSNEKLFF,TGTGCCAGCAGCTTAGATATGGTTTTTCGGTCTAATGAAAAACTGTTTTTT
TRBV18,.,.,TRBJ1-2,CASSPNPQGIYGYTF,TGTGCCAGCTCACCTAATCCGCAGGGGATTTATGGCTACACCTTC
TRBV30,TRBD2,.,TRBJ2-5,CGGGQETQYF,TGTGGGGGGGGGCAAGAGACCCAGTACTTC
TRBV7-2,TRBD1,few,TRBJ2-2,CASSARDRVTGELFF,TGTGCCAGCAGCGCCCGGGACAGAGTCACCGGGGAGCTGTTTTTT
TRBV2,.,.,TRBJ2-7,CASLGGGGADEQYF,TGTGCCAGCCTAGGGGGGGGAGGGGCCGACGAGCAGTACTTC
TRBV30,.,.,TRBJ2-5,CARLGAGEETQYF,TGTGCTCGCCTTGGGGCAGGCGAAGAGACCCAGTACTTC
TRBV29-1,TRBD2,.,TRBJ2-5,CSVERLAGETQYF,TGCAGCGTTGAACGACTAGCCGGTGAGACCCAGTACTTC
TRBV5-1,.,.,TRBJ2-3,CASSLGWADSTDTQYF,TGCGCCAGCAGCTTAGGCTGGGCAGATAGCACAGATACGCAGTATTTT
TRBV7-6,.,.,TRBJ2-5,CASSLGLGGRETQYF,TGTGCCAGCAGCTTAGGGTTGGGGGGTAGAGAGACCCAGTACTTC
TRBV5-1,.,.,TRBJ2-5,CASSWGVQETQYF,TGCGCCAGCAGCTGGGGGGTTCAAGAGACCCAGTACTTC
TRBV27,.,.,TRBJ1-6,CASSLGQGLGLSSYNSPLHF,TGTGCCAGCAGTTTGGGGCAGGGCTTGGGTCTTAGCTCCTATAATTCACCCCTCCACTTT
TRBV23-1,TRBD1,.,TRBJ1-1,CASSHYRGGYTEAFF,TGCGCCAGCAGTCACTACAGGGGAGGTTACACTGAAGCTTTCTTT
TRBV6-5,.,once,TRBJ2-7,CASSRGTYEQYF,TGTGCCAGCAGCCGAGGGACCTACGAGCAGTACTTC
TRBV3-1/TRBV3-2,.,.,TRBJ1-5,CASSQEQGSTQHF,TGTGCCAGCAGCCAAGAGCAGGGGAGTACCCAGCATTTT
TRBV7-9,TRBD2,.,TRBJ2-7,CASSPGLPSYEQYF,TGTGCCAGCAGCCCGGGACTACCTTCCTACGAGCAGTACTTC
TRBV2,TRBD2,.,TRBJ2-4,CASRAPGLAGDRNIQYF,TGTGCCAGCAGGGCCCCGGGGCTAGCGGGAGATCGGAACATTCAGTACTTC
TRBV28,.,.,TRBJ1-2,CASSHGPGRGLNGYTF,TGTGCCAGCAGCCACGGTCCAGGGCGGGGGCTAAACGGCTACACCTTC
TRBV5-1,.,.,TRBJ2-5,CASSLDRLETQYF,TGCGCCAGCAGCTTGGACAGATTGGAGACCCAGTACTTC
TRBV2,TRBD2,once,TRBJ2-7,CASTGLAGTYEQYF,TGTGCCAGCACCGGTCTAGCGGGGACCTACGAGCAGTACTTC
TRBV28,TRBD2,.,TRBJ2-7,CASSLPLAGGSYEQYF,TGTGCCAGCAGCCTTCCTCTAGCGGGGGGCTCCTACGAGCAGTACTTC
TRBV5-1,.,.,TRBJ2-7,CASSSSDHDGVYEQYF,TGCGCCAGCAGTTCTAGCGACCACGATGGAGTCTACGAGCAGTACTTC
TRBV30,.,.,TRBJ2-7,CAWSVSHYEQYF,TGTGCCTGGAGTGTATCCCACTACGAGCAGTACTTC
TRBV7-7,TRBD1,.,TRBJ2-5,CASSPGQGAGETQYF,TGTGCCAGCAGCCCAGGACAGGGGGCGGGGGAGACCCAGTACTTC
TRBV19,TRBD2,.,TRBJ2-6,CASSLRLAGTLWGANVLTF,TGTGCCAGTAGTCTTAGACTAGCGGGAACCTTGTGGGGGGCCAACGTCCTGACTTTC
TRBV10-3,.,.,TRBJ2-7,CAISGGDSSYEQYF,TGTGCCATCAGTGGGGGGGACAGCTCCTACGAGCAGTACTTC
TRBV7-8,.,few,TRBJ1-4,CASSLRGANEKLFF,TGTGCCAGCAGCTTACGAGGTGCTAATGAAAAACTGTTTTTT
TRBV5-1,.,.,TRBJ1-1,CASSPALGVPEAFF,TGCGCCAGCAGCCCAGCCCTAGGAGTTCCTGAAGCTTTCTTT
TRBV6-5,.,once,TRBJ1-6,CASSLSAQQALHF,TGTGCCAGCAGCCTCTCCGCTCAACAGGCCCTCCACTTT